The sequence of this T cell receptor (beta chain) was determined in a study of T cells in Graves' hyperthyroidism and ophthalmopathy (dated by TCRdb to about 2019). For the study in its entirety: Peripheral blood samples were taken at the time of initial diagnosis, prior to any treatment. A discovery cohort of about a hundred patients, 43 with Graves' ophthalmopathy and approximately 57 with stable Graves' hyperthyroidism, was used to find distinguishing TCR V-J signatures. Prospective prediction of ophthalmopathy was tested in an independent validation cohort consisting of roughly 20 hyperthyroidism patients and more than 15 patients who later progressed to ophthalmopathy. The 90 to 100 discovery patients were randomly divided into training and test sets at a 7:3 ratio. In roughly six Graves' hyperthyroidism patients, the study also compared T-cell repertoires from thyroid tissue with T-cell repertoires from blood. After sampling, hyperthyroidism patients received methimazole starting at 30 mg daily, and ophthalmopathy patients received high-dose intravenous methylprednisolone. The paper describes TCR Vbeta CDR3 sequencing of around 130 peripheral blood samples, made up of 43 ophthalmopathy patients, 70 to 75 hyperthyroidism patients and roughly 17 progressor patients. Broader findings and caveats from the paper: In validation, progression to ophthalmopathy was predicted by the model with more than 65% sensitivity and around 75% specificity, a median of roughly 6 months before onset. A model built on a 13 V-J signature distinguished ophthalmopathy from stable hyperthyroidism, reaching around 88% sensitivity and around 81% specificity in cross-validation and 80%/75% in testing. Sample size was not statistically predetermined, and investigators were not blinded to group allocation. Blood samples also contained most of the expanded thyroid clonotypes (frequency above 0.001), which suggests that blood repertoires may reflect thyroid immune responses.

The TCR beta CDR3 regions were amplified from the RNA transcripts. The TCR CDR3 was subjected to a first round of RT-PCR using the HTBI primer set and the Qiagen OneStep RT-PCR kit. The libraries were constructed in a second round of multiplex PCR and then size-selected and purified. Paired-end sequencing of the libraries was performed with 100 bp reads on an Illumina HiSeq2000. In the authors' own workflow: SOAPnuke was used to process the raw data, with reads discarded if the reads contained adapters or uncalled bases, had a mean Phred below 15, or lacked an exact constant-primer or identifier match. High-quality paired reads were merged using COPE v1.2.5, and each unique nucleotide sequence was defined as a clonotype. MiTCR v1.1 was used to align the clonotypes against IMGT TRBV, TRBD and TRBJ reference segments. The analysis included only V-J combinations with a frequency above 0.0001, which together covered 99.2% of the repertoires. A TCS score was defined as the ratio of F50 (clonal expansion) to E x V (chaos), with BLOSUM62-based TCRdist applied between CDR3 peptides within each V-J. Welch's t-statistics and random forest reduced 514 V-J features to fewer than 15, which were used in a naive Bayes classifier (R e1071). TCRdb itself trimmed the public reads at Q25 with fastp, ran MiXCR and retained productive beta chains. All rows with the same CDR3 protein become a single entry with the most common DNA and genes. The V and J calls and clone size come from TCRdb's table, not from the authors' own analysis. The sample contains 660,000 or so distinct CDR3 sequences, roughly 20% of them found a single time. The ten biggest clones cover over 30% of the sample.

This clonotype turned up a few times. Its antigen has not been determined. No base qualities exist here, and no much larger clone lies one base off it. From a lookup of the germline V gene, CDR1 and CDR2 are MDHEN and SYDVKM. V loses 4 bases at its end and J loses 2 bases; junction bases beyond the gene matches: 7. Taken from cysteine to phenylalanine, the CDR3 has 15 residues. Only the CDR3 DNA is retained, 45 bases long and in frame from the first base. In the ophthalmopathy patients, disease was moderately to severely active, with a Clinical Activity Score of 3 or more, a NOSPECS grade of 4 or more, and a duration of less than 3 months. The study excluded patients with uncontrolled infections, other autoimmune diseases, pregnancy or lactation. Diagnoses were established on the basis of clinical symptoms, serum thyroxine and TRAb, thyroid ultrasound, and orbital computed tomography. PBMCs were separated from 10 ml of fresh peripheral blood using Ficoll-Paque density gradient centrifugation. Trizol reagent was used to extract total RNA, and RNA quality was then checked on an Agilent 2100 Bioanalyzer.

Sequencing input: blood. The receptor chain draws on TRBV28 and TRBJ1-2; 7 bases in the junction line up with TRBD1. The source is a man aged 25-45 years with Graves' ophthalmopathy. The CDR3 protein is CASSSLTGMNYGYTF. Read as DNA, the sequence is TGTGCCAGCAGTTCTTTGACAGGGATGAACTATGGCTACACCTTC.